Following are 11 T cell receptor beta chains from one sample sequenced in a study of blood T cell repertoires in COVID-19. Sequencing used immunoSEQ multiplex PCR; TCRdb keeps in-frame clones, though not all of them. The repertoire has about 43,000 clones, roughly 87% of them found once; the top ten carry around 9.6%. The material sequenced was peripheral blood. The receptors here all came from a woman older than 75 with active COVID-19.

V usage is TRBV24-1 and J usage is TRBJ2-1, with D possibly TRBD2 on 5 matching bases. V lost 4 bases, J lost 7 bases, and 16 bases lay in between. CDR1 and CDR2 (germline): KGHDR, SFDVKD. CDR3 size: 15 residues. CDR3 loop: CATSDTTGIRNEQFF. The CDR3 nucleotides are TGTGCCACCAGTGACACCACCGGGATCCGGAATGAGCAGTTCTTC.

V gene TRBV5-5 combines with J gene TRBJ2-2; possibly TRBD2 for D (6 bases). The CDR3 consists of 15 residues. Germline V gene sequence: CDR1 SGHKS, CDR2 YYEKEE (reference sequence). V lost 0 bases and J 6 bases, leaving 12 bases between the germline ends. The CDR3 bases are TGTGCCAGCAGCTTGGTGGTCGGCGGGGCCGGGGAGCTGTTTTTT. This gives the protein CASSLVVGGAGELFF.

The V call is TRBV28, the J call TRBJ2-7, with D possibly being TRBD1 (5 bases). The CDR3 runs 14 residues. Trimming took 8 bases from V and 5 from J, leaving 19 bases between them. Germline V gives CDR1 MDHEN, CDR2 SYDVKM. The CDR3 protein is CASQLQGAFDEQYF. The CDR3 DNA is TGTGCCAGCCAGTTGCAGGGCGCATTCGACGAGCAGTACTTC.

CDR3 DNA sequence: TGTGCCAGCAGCTCGGGACAGGGGAATGAAAAACTGTTTTTT. Translating it yields CASSSGQGNEKLFF. This sequence joins TRBV7-9 and TRBJ1-4; 10 nucleotides agree with TRBD1. V lost 4 bases and J lost 5; bases outside the gene matches: 1. The CDR3 extends over 14 amino acids. Germline values: CDR1 SEHNR, CDR2 FQNEAQ (reference sequence).

The chain carries TRBV5-1 and TRBJ2-3; D gene uncertain. The ends were cut back, 0 bases at V and 0 bases at J, with 5 bases in the middle. This CDR3 has 14 residues. From germline, CDR1 is SGHRS and CDR2 YFSETQ. The CDR3 spells CASSLEQSTDTQYF. The CDR3 DNA is TGCGCCAGCAGCTTGGAACAGAGCACAGATACGCAGTATTTT.

The rearrangement joins TRBV6-1 to TRBJ1-2; 7 nucleotides agree with TRBD1. Germline CDR1 reads MNHNS; CDR2 reads SASEGT. The CDR3 is 13 residues long. J lost 8 bases, V lost 2 bases, and 5 bases had no gene match. CDR3 nucleotide sequence: TGTGCCAGCAGTGAACTTAGGGACAGCGGCTACACCTTC. It translates to CASSELRDSGYTF.

The rearrangement joins TRBV7-9 to TRBJ2-3, with D possibly being TRBD2 (5 bases). V lost 5 bases and J lost 1, with 7 bases in between. CDR3 length: 13 amino acids. Germline V gives CDR1 SEHNR, CDR2 FQNEAQ (reference sequence). DNA for the CDR3: TGTGCCAGCAGCCGTAGCGGCACAGATACGCAGTATTTT. The encoded protein is CASSRSGTDTQYF.

The chain has TRBV7-2 and TRBJ1-2; 8 bases are a match to TRBD1. The CDR3 loop spans 13 amino acids. The trim removed 4 bases at V and 7 bases at J, leaving 5 bases unmatched. Germline assignment: CDR1 SGHTA and CDR2 FQGNSA. CDR3 region: CASSSGQVLGYTF. In DNA, the CDR3 is TGTGCCAGCAGCTCGGGACAGGTACTTGGCTACACCTTC.

The chain uses TRBV4-1 and TRBJ1-4, with 8 bases that match TRBD1. Germline loops: CDR1 MGHRA, CDR2 YSYEKL. The V and J ends lost 0 bases and 8 bases, in that order; junction bases with no gene match: 8. The CDR3 runs to 16 residues. CDR3 residues: CASSQDRGQGWEKLFF. The CDR3 DNA is TGCGCCAGCAGCCAAGATAGAGGACAGGGATGGGAAAAACTGTTTTTT.

The chain recombines TRBV25-1 with TRBJ1-1; D remains ambiguous. CDR3 length equals 14 residues. V gave up 1 base and J gave up 3 bases, with 9 bases separating them. The germline V gene has CDR1 MGHDK and CDR2 SYGVNS. The CDR3 nucleotides read TGTGCCAGCAGTGAATTGGGAGGATACACTGAAGCTTTCTTT. Amino acids: CASSELGGYTEAFF.

V gene TRBV15 combines with J gene TRBJ2-2; 7 nucleotides align to TRBD2. The V gene end was trimmed by 7 bases and the J gene end by 4 bases; junction bases not matched to a gene: 6. Per germline, CDR1 LNHNV and CDR2 YYDKDF (reference sequence). The length of the CDR3 is 14 residues. The CDR3 DNA follows: TGTGCCACCAATGGACTAGTCGGCACCGGGGAGCTGTTTTTT. Translation gives CATNGLVGTGELFF.